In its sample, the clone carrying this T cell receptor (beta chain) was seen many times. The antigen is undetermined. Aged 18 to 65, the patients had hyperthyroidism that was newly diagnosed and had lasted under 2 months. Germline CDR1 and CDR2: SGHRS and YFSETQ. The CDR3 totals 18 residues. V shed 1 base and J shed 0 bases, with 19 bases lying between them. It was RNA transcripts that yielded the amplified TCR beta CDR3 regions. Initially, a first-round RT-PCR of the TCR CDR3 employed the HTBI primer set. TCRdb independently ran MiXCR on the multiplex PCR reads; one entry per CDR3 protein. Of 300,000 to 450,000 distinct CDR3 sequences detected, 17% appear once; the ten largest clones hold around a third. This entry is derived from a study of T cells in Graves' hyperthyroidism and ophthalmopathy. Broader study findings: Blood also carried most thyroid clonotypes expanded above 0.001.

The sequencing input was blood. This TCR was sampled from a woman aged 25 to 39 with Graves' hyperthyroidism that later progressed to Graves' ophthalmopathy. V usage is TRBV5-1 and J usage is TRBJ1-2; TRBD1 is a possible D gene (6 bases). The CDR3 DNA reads TGCGCCAGCAGCTTGAGGGGGACGGTGGGACCTACTAACTATGGCTACACCTTC. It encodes CASSLRGTVGPTNYGYTF.